Sequencing of this T cell receptor beta chain was carried out in a study of early T cells in non-severe SARS-CoV-2 infection. Whole-study findings and limits: A preference for anti-spike CD8 responses marked VDJdb matching, which missed private and CD4 specificities.

There are many counts of this clonotype. The antigen is undetermined. Per the germline V gene, CDR1 is KGHSH and CDR2 is LQKENI. This CDR3 is 16 amino acids long. The V gene end was trimmed by 3 bases and the J gene end by 0 bases; junction bases not matched to a gene: 5. TCRdb itself ran the 5' RACE reads through MiXCR, one entry per CDR3 protein. Here the sample spans about 40,000 distinct CDR3 sequences, roughly 5% being singletons. This chain uses TRBV18 with TRBJ1-3; 7 bases line up with TRBD1. This sequence originates from an adult who was a healthcare worker with PCR-confirmed SARS-CoV-2 infection or an uninfected control (not recorded which). The sample here was whole blood, taken at baseline. The CDR3 loop is CASSPAGGPSGNTIYF. CDR3 coding DNA: TGTGCCAGCTCACCGGCAGGGGGGCCCTCTGGAAACACCATATATTTT.